This T cell receptor (beta chain) derives from a study of T-cell reconstitution after alpha-beta-depleted transplantation in children. This clonotype was found many times. What it binds is unknown. Mismatch with germline at one junction end may stem from a read error. Germline V CDR1 and CDR2: MDHEN, SYDVKM. CDR3 length: 15 amino acids. Study findings and constraints: Some patients' high day-60 TCRbeta diversity was attributed to recipient cells surviving conditioning. Reportedly, roughly two months post-transplant, alpha-beta T cells arose from several hundred expanded graft clones. Newly made T cells mostly supplied T-cell counts and diversity one year after transplant.

Unique molecular identifiers were built into the TCRbeta library. TCRdb used MiXCR to reprocess the PCR reads, holding one entry per CDR3 protein. Here the sample spans over 150,000 distinct CDR3 sequences, around 10% being singletons. This receptor was identified in a boy aged 2 to 9 with acute myeloid leukemia, due to receive a stem cell transplant. The chain is built from TRBV28 and TRBJ2-7, with D possibly called TRBD1 or TRBD2 (6 bases each). Sequencing was performed on PBMCs, taken before TCRalphabeta/CD19-depleted stem cell transplant. CDR3 sequence (DNA): TGTGCCGGCAGCCCAGGGGACTCGAGCTCCTACGAGCAGTACTTC. Translated: CAGSPGDSSSYEQYF.